This T cell receptor beta chain was documented in a study of cytomegalovirus exposure and HLA in healthy donors. Measured with immunoSEQ multiplex PCR; TCRdb has only the in-frame clones, and not every one. The sample shows under 80,000 clones, 70% to 90% of them seen only once. Germline lookup yields CDR1 WSHSY and CDR2 SAAADI. The V and J ends lost 3 bases and 4 bases respectively, with 9 bases between them. The CDR3 totals 13 residues. The specimen sequenced was PBMCs. The clonotype was recovered from a woman between 18 and 29 years old in good health and CMV-seronegative. The V call is TRBV10-2, the J call TRBJ1-1; a possible D gene is TRBD1 (5 bases). The CDR3 region is CASSEGALTEAFF. CDR3 coding DNA: TGCGCCAGCAGTGAAGGGGCCCTCACTGAAGCTTTCTTT.